This T cell receptor (beta chain) was sequenced for a study of shared clonotypes between healthy human individuals. The V end was cut by 2 bases, the J end by 5 bases, with 15 bases between. This CDR3 comprises 14 residues. Germline CDR1 reads GTSNPN; CDR2 reads SVGIG (reference sequence). Clones were sequenced by immunoSEQ multiplex PCR, and TCRdb holds only the in-frame ones, with some missing. The data contain about 2.2 million clones, just over 90% of them singletons. Naive CD8 cells lacked CD45RO and underwent positive selection for CCR7, leaving out terminally differentiated effector memory CD45RA+ cells. The donors, all of them Caucasian adults, lived in Nashville, Tennessee.

Material for sequencing was naive CD8+ T cells from PBMCs. This TCR was sampled from a man younger than 35 in good health. Some clones in this sample may be carry-over from other donors' samples. The V and J genes are TRBV30 and TRBJ1-1; D is unresolved. This chain's CDR3 is CAWSPAPPGTEAFF. Written as DNA, the CDR3 is TGTGCCTGGAGTCCAGCCCCACCTGGAACTGAAGCTTTCTTT.